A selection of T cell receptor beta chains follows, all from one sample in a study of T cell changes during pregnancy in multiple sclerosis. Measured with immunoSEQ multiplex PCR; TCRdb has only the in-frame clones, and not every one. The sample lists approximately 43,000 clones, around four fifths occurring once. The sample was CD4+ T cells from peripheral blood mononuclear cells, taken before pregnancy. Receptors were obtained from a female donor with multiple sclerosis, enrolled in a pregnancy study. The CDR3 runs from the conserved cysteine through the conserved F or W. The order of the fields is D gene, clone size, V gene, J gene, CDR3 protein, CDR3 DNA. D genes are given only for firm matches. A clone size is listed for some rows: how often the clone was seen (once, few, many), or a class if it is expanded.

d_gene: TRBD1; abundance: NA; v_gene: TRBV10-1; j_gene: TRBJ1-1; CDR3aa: CASGQGREAFF; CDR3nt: TGCGCCAGCGGACAGGGGCGCGAAGCTTTCTTT
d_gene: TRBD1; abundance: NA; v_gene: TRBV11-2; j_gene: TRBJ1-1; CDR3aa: CASSLVTGGVTEAFF; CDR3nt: TGTGCCAGCAGCTTAGTTACAGGGGGCGTCACTGAAGCTTTCTTT
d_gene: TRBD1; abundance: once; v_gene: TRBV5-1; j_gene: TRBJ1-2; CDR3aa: CASSSTGTETTYGYTF; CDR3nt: TGCGCCAGCAGCTCGACCGGGACAGAAACTACCTATGGCTACACCTTC
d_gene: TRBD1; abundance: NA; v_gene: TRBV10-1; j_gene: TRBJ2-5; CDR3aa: CASSRTGQYQETQYF; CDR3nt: TGCGCCAGCAGTCGGACAGGGCAATATCAAGAGACCCAGTACTTC
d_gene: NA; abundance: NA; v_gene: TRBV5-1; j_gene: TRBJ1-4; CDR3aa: CASSSQARNEKLFF; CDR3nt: TGCGCCAGCAGCTCTCAGGCCCGAAATGAAAAACTGTTTTTT
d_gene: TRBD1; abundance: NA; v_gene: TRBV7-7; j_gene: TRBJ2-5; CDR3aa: CASSPGAGGQETQYF; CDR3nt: TGTGCCAGCAGCCCAGGTGCAGGGGGACAAGAGACCCAGTACTTC
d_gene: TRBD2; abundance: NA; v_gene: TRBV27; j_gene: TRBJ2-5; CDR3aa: CASSFYGTSGTQETQYF; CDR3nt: TGTGCCAGCAGTTTCTACGGGACTAGCGGGACCCAAGAGACCCAGTACTTC
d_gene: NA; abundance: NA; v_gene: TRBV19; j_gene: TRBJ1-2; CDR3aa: CASSPRSGSGYTF; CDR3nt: TGTGCCAGTAGTCCGCGATCGGGATCAGGCTACACCTTC
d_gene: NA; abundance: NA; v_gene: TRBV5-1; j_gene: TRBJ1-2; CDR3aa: CASSPRTANYGYTF; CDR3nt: TGCGCCAGCAGCCCAAGGACAGCTAACTATGGCTACACCTTC
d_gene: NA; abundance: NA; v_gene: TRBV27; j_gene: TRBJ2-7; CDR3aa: CAGRPGVGYEQYF; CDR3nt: TGTGCCGGCCGTCCAGGGGTCGGCTACGAGCAGTACTTC
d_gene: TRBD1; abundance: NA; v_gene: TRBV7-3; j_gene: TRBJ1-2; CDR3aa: CASSLSDRDGYTF; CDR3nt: TGTGCCAGCAGCTTAAGCGACAGGGATGGCTACACCTTC
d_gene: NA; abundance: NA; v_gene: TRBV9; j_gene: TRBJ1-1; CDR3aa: CASSAWTYTTKGTEAFF; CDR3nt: TGTGCCAGCAGCGCGTGGACATACACTACGAAAGGGACTGAAGCTTTCTTT
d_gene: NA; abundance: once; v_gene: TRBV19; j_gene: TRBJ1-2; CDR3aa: CASSRDNNYGYTF; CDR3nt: TGTGCCAGTAGCAGGGACAACAACTATGGCTACACCTTC
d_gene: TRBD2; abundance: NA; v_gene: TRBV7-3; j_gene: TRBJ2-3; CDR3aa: CASSQRPQTSGGITQYF; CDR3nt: TGTGCCAGCAGCCAAAGGCCCCAGACTAGCGGGGGAATAACGCAGTATTTT
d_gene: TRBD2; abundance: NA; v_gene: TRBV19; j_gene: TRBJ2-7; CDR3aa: CASSMLGLAGYYEQYF; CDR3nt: TGTGCCAGTAGTATGCTGGGACTAGCGGGTTACTACGAGCAGTACTTC
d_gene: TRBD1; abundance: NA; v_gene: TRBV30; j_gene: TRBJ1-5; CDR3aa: CAWDRGNQPQHF; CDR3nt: TGTGCCTGGGACAGGGGCAATCAGCCCCAGCATTTT